A single T cell receptor (beta chain) is shown here with its context. This sample is drawn from a study of blood T cell repertoires in COVID-19. At the level of the study: Samples came from the United States, Italy and Spain, spanning acute and convalescent COVID-19.

In the authors' methods: Cell counts per sample came from amplifying reference gene primers. The table came from immunoSEQ multiplex PCR; TCRdb's copy has only in-frame clones and leaves some out. That table is the source of V, J and clone size, and D and trimming were worked out from the DNA. The sample includes tens of thousands of clones, 65% to 85% of them seen just once. Germline CDR1 reads KGHSH; CDR2 reads LQKENI. The CDR3 length is 15 residues. Trimming stripped 0 bases from V and 6 bases from J, with 12 bases between. This clonotype was obtained from a human donor in a cohort sampled during active COVID-19. The sample comprised peripheral blood. The J gene is TRBJ2-1, the V gene TRBV18; possibly TRBD1 for D (5 bases). In nucleotides, the CDR3 is TGTGCCAGCTCACCACCGAGCCAGGGTGGCAATGAGCAGTTCTTC. It yields the protein CASSPPSQGGNEQFF.